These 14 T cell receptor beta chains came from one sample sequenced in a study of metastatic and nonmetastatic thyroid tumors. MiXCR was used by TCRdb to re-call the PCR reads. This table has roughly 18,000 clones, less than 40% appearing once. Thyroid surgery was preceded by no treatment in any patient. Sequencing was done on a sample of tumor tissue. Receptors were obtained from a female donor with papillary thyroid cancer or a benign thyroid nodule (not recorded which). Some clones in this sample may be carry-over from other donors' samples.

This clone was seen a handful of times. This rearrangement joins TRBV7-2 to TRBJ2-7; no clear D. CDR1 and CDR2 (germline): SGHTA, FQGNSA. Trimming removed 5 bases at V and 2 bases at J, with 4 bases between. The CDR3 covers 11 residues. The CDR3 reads CASSNTYEQYF. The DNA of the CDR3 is TGTGCCAGCAGCAACACCTACGAGCAGTACTTC.

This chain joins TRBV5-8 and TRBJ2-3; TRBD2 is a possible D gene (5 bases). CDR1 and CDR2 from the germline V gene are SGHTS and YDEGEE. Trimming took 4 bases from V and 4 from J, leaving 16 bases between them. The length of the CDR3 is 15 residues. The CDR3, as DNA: TGTGCCAGCAGCCCCCGAACGGCGCGGGCAGATACGCAGTATTTT. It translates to CASSPRTARADTQYF. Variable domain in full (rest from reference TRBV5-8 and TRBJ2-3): EAGVTQSPTHLIKTRGQQATLRCSPISGHTSVYWYQQALGLGLQFLLWYDEGEERNRGNFPPRFSGRQFPNYSSELNVNALELEDSALYLCASSPRTARADTQYFGPGTRLTVL.

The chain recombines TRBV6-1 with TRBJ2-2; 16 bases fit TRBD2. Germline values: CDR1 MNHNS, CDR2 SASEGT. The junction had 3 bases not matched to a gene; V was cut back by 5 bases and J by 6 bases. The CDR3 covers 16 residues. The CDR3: CASSSGTSGGAGELFF. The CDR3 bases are TGTGCCAGCAGTTCCGGGACTAGCGGGGGGGCCGGGGAGCTGTTTTTT.

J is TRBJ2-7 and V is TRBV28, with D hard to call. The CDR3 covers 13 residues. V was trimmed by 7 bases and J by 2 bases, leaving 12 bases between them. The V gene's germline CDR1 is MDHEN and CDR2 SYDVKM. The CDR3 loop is CASTLGRAYEQYF. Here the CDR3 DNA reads TGTGCCAGCACCCTTGGCCGGGCCTACGAGCAGTACTTC.

The CDR3, as DNA: TGTGCCAGCAGTTTTCATCTAGCGGTCCTGACCTACGAGCAGTACTTC. The encoded protein is CASSFHLAVLTYEQYF. V and J are TRBV28 and TRBJ2-7; 7 bases are a match to TRBD2. The trim removed 3 bases at V and 2 bases at J, leaving 10 bases unmatched. The CDR3 is 16 residues long. Germline V lookup: CDR1 MDHEN, CDR2 SYDVKM.

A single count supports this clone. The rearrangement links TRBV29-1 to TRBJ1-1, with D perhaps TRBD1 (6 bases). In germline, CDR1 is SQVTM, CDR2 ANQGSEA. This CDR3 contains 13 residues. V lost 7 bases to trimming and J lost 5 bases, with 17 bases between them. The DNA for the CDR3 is TGCAGCGAGGCGGCCAGGGGTGGAACTGAAGCTTTCTTT. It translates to CSEAARGGTEAFF.

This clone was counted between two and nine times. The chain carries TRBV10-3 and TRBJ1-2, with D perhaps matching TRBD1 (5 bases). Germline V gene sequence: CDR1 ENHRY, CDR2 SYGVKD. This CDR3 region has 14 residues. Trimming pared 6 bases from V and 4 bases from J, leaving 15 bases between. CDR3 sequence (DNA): TGTGCCATCAGAGCAGGGAGTCGAGGCTATGGCTACACCTTC. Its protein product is CAIRAGSRGYGYTF.

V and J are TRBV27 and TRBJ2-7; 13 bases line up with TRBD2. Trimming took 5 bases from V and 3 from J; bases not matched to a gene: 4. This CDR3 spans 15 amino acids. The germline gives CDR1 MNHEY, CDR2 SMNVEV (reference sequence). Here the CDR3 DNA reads TGTGCCAGCAGTCTGACTAGCGGGAGGTTCTACGAGCAGTACTTC. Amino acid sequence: CASSLTSGRFYEQYF.

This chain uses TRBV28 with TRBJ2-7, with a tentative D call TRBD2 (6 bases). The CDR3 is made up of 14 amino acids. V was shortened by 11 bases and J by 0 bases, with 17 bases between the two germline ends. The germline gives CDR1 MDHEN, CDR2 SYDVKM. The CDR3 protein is CASSLRGLSYEQYF. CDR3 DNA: TGTGCCTCAAGCCTGAGGGGACTCTCCTACGAGCAGTACTTC.

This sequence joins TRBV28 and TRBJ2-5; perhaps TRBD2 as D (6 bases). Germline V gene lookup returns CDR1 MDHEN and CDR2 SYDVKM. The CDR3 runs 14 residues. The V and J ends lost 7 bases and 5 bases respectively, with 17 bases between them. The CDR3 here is CASKVFGSGETQYF. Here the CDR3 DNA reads TGTGCCAGCAAGGTCTTCGGGAGTGGGGAGACCCAGTACTTC.

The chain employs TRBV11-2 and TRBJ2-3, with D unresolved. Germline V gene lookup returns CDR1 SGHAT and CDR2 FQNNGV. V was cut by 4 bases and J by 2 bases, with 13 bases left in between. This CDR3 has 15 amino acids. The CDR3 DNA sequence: TGTGCCAGCAGCTCCAACCCAAGTTTCACAGATACGCAGTATTTT. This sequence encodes CASSSNPSFTDTQYF.

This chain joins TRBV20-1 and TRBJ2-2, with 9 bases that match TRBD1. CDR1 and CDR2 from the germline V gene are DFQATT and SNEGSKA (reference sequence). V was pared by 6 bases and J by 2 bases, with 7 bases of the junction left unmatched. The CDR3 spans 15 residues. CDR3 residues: CSARDRVVNTGELFF. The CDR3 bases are TGCAGTGCAAGGGACAGGGTCGTTAACACCGGGGAGCTGTTTTTT.

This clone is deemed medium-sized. In DNA form, the CDR3 reads TGTGCCAGCAGTTACACAACAGGGGGAGATCAGCCCCAGCATTTT. Its translation: CASSYTTGGDQPQHF. This chain links TRBV6-5 with TRBJ1-5; 8 positions match TRBD1. The CDR3 is made up of 15 amino acids. Germline V CDR1 and CDR2: MNHEY, SVGAGI. The junction had 5 bases not matched to a gene; V was cut back by 2 bases and J by 5 bases.

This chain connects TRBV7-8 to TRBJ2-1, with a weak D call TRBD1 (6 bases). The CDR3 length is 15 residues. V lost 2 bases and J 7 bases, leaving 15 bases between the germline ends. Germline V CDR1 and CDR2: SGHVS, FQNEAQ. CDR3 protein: CASSLRQVSGNEQFF. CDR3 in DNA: TGTGCCAGCAGCTTACGACAGGTCTCCGGGAATGAGCAGTTCTTC.